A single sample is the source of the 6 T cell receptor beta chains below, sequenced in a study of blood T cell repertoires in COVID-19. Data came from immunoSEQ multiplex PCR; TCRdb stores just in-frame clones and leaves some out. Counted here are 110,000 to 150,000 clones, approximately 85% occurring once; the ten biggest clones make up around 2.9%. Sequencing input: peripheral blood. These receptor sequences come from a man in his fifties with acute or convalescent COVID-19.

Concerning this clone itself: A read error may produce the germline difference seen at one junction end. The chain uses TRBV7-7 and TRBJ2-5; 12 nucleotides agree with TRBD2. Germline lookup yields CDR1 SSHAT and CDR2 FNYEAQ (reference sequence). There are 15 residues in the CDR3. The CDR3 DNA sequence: TGTGCTAGCAGCGTGCAGGGACTAGCGGGAGAGACCCAGTACTTC. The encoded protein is CASSVQGLAGETQYF.

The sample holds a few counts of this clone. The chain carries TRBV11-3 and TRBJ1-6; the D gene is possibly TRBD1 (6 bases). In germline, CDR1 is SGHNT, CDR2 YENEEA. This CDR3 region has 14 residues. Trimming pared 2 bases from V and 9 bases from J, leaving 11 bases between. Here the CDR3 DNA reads TGTGCCAGCAGCTTAAGGCAGGGGAGTTCACCCCTCCACTTT. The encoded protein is CASSLRQGSSPLHF.

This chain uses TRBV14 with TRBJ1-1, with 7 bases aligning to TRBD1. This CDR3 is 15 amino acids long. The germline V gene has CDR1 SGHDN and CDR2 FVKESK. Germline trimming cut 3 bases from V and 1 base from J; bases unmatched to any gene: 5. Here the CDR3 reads CASSHDRATNTEAFF. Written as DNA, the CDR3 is TGTGCCAGCAGCCACGACAGGGCGACGAACACTGAAGCTTTCTTT. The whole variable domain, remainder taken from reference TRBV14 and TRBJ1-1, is EAGVTQFPSHSVIEKGQTVTLRCDPISGHDNLYWYRRVMGKEIKFLLHFVKESKQDESGMPNNRFLAERTGGTYSTLKVQPAELEDSGVYFCASSHDRATNTEAFFGQGTRLTVV.

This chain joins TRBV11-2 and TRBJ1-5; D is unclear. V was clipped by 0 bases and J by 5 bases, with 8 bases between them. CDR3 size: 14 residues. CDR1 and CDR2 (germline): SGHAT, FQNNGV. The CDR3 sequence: CASSLDDDYQPQHF. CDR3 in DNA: TGTGCCAGCAGCTTAGATGACGACTATCAGCCCCAGCATTTT.

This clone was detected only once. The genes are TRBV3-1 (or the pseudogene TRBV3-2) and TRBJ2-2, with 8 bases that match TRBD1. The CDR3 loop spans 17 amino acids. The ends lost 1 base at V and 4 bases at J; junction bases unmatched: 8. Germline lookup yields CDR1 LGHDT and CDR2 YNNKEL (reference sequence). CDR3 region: CASSQGQGAIGTGELFF. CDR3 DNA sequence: TGTGCCAGCAGCCAAGGCCAGGGGGCGATCGGCACCGGGGAGCTGTTTTTT.

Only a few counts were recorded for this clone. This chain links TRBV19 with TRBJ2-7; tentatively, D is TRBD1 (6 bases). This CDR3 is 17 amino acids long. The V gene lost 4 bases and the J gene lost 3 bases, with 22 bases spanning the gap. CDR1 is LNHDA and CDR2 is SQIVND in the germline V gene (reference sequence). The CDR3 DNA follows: TGTGCCAGTAGTAGCCTAACTCGAAAGGGGACACACTACGAGCAGTACTTC. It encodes CASSSLTRKGTHYEQYF.